Each of the 29 T cell receptor beta chains below was sequenced from the same sample in a study of response to subunit inactivated influenza vaccine. A single record per CDR3 protein comes from TCRdb applying MiXCR to the RT-PCR reads. The table includes 500,000 to 550,000 distinct CDR3 sequences, under 25% detected once. The same specimen was also included in a second study, on T cells expressing NK-cell markers. From that study: Researchers built TCR beta cDNA using 5'RACE template switching with UMIs.

Sequenced here: CD4+ T cells sorted from PBMCs, sampled roughly 13 days after vaccination. These receptors were collected from a man aged 50 to 60 who received an inactivated influenza vaccine.

This clonotype was observed once. The chain couples TRBV11-1 to TRBJ2-6; D might be TRBD1 (5 bases). CDR3 length: 18 residues. V lost 4 bases, J lost 0 bases, and 16 bases lay in between. The germline gives CDR1 SGHAT, CDR2 FQDESV (reference sequence). The CDR3 is CASSSLWTPSSGANVLTF. The CDR3 DNA sequence: TGTGCCAGCAGCTCCCTCTGGACACCGAGCTCTGGGGCCAACGTCCTGACTTTC.

The CDR3 sequence: CASSHYTRTGHTYEQYF. The CDR3 region has the DNA TGCGCCAGCAGCCATTACACCCGGACAGGACACACCTACGAGCAGTACTTC. The chain joins TRBV4-1 to TRBJ2-7; TRBD1 matches 7 bases. CDR1 is MGHRA, CDR2 YSYEKL, per germline. V lost 3 bases and J lost 2; bases outside the gene matches: 13. There are 17 residues in the CDR3.

The chain carries TRBV20-1 and TRBJ1-1, with a weak D call TRBD1 (5 bases). From germline, CDR1 is DFQATT and CDR2 SNEGSKA (reference sequence). V shed 2 bases and J shed 1 base, with 14 bases lying between them. CDR3 size: 15 residues. In nucleotides, the CDR3 is TGCAGTGCTAGAACAATGCGACAGACGAACACTGAAGCTTTCTTT. Protein product: CSARTMRQTNTEAFF.

V gene TRBV5-5 combines with J gene TRBJ1-1; the match to TRBD1 covers 7 bases. Looked up from germline, CDR1 is SGHKS and CDR2 is YYEKEE (reference sequence). V was clipped by 2 bases and J by 11 bases; unmatched bases: 6. The CDR3 is made up of 12 amino acids. The CDR3 DNA sequence: TGTGCCAGCAGCTTCTCCGGGACAGATGCTTTCTTT. This sequence encodes CASSFSGTDAFF.

The rearrangement joins TRBV29-1 to TRBJ2-3; a weak D match, TRBD2 (5 bases). The CDR3 has 13 amino acids. Germline V CDR1 and CDR2: SQVTM, ANQGSEA. The germline V and J ends were trimmed by 4 bases and 1 base, with 9 bases remaining between them. This chain's CDR3 is CSVAGRGTDTQYF. CDR3 in DNA: TGCAGCGTTGCGGGAAGGGGCACAGATACGCAGTATTTT.

This clonotype was observed a handful of times. The chain combines TRBV4-3 with TRBJ2-3; D is perhaps TRBD1 or TRBD2 (6 bases each). The germline gives CDR1 LGHNA, CDR2 YSLEER. The CDR3 sequence is 15 residues long. V was clipped by 1 base and J by 7 bases, with 15 bases between them. The CDR3 sequence: CASSQAGAAENTQYF. CDR3 sequence (DNA): TGCGCCAGCAGCCAAGCGGGGGCCGCCGAGAATACGCAGTATTTT.

The chain employs TRBV25-1 and TRBJ2-7; TRBD2 matches at 8 bases. Trimming at V came to 3 bases and at J to 9 bases, leaving 16 bases not matched to a gene. The CDR3 is 16 amino acids. The germline V gene encodes CDR1 MGHDK and CDR2 SYGVNS. The CDR3 protein is CASSDFTSGRGYGQYF. The DNA of the CDR3 is TGTGCCAGCAGTGACTTCACTAGCGGAAGGGGGTATGGGCAGTACTTC.

This clonotype showed up just a few times. CDR3 DNA: TGTGCCAGCAGCACGAGACAGGGGCTCGAGCAGTACTTC. This gives the protein CASSTRQGLEQYF. The chain is built from TRBV7-2 and TRBJ2-7; 8 bases line up with TRBD1. The germline V gene encodes CDR1 SGHTA and CDR2 FQGNSA. This CDR3 spans 13 amino acids. V dropped 5 bases and J dropped 6; count of bases not matched to a gene: 6.

The chain uses TRBV6-2 or TRBV6-3 and TRBJ1-3; 9 nucleotides line up with TRBD1. Germline V lookup: CDR1 MNHEY, CDR2 SVGEGT. CDR3 length: 17 amino acids. The V segment lost 0 bases and the J segment 3 bases; nucleotides outside the gene matches: 6. The CDR3 region has the DNA TGTGCCAGCAGTTACTCCGGGACAGGGAGCTTTGGAAACACCATATATTTT. Protein: CASSYSGTGSFGNTIYF.

This clonotype came up a few times. The V and J genes are TRBV6-2 or TRBV6-3 and TRBJ1-5, with 8 bases matching TRBD1. Losses at the gene ends were 11 bases for V and 3 bases for J; bases not matched to a gene: 6. The CDR3 is 13 amino acids. Per germline, CDR1 MNHEY and CDR2 SVGEGT. For the CDR3, the DNA is TGTGCCGGGGGACAGGCGATCAATCAGCCCCAGCATTTT. Its protein product is CAGGQAINQPQHF.

V usage is TRBV7-9 and J usage is TRBJ2-5, with a tentative D call TRBD2 (5 bases). Looked up from germline, CDR1 is SEHNR and CDR2 is FQNEAQ (reference sequence). This CDR3 has 15 amino acids. The V end lost 0 bases, the J end lost 4 bases, and 12 bases lay between the germline ends. As DNA, the CDR3 is TGTGCCAGCAGCTTAGCGACTACCTCTCGAGAGACCCAGTACTTC. It yields the protein CASSLATTSRETQYF.

DNA for the CDR3: TGTGCCAGCAGTTACTCGAATACGGGAAGCTCCTACGAGCAGTACTTC. This sequence encodes CASSYSNTGSSYEQYF. This rearrangement joins TRBV6-2 or TRBV6-3 to TRBJ2-7, with D maybe TRBD2 (5 bases). Germline loops: CDR1 MNHEY, CDR2 SVGEGT. This CDR3 is 16 amino acids long. V lost 0 bases and J 0 bases, leaving 12 bases between the germline ends.

The chain combines TRBV28 with TRBJ2-3; 10 bases line up with TRBD1. This CDR3 is built from 15 residues. CDR1 is MDHEN, CDR2 SYDVKM, per germline. J was trimmed by 4 bases and V by 4 bases; bases with no gene match: 5. The CDR3 DNA reads TGTGCCAGCAGTTCCGGGACAGGGGTTCCAGATACGCAGTATTTT. It codes for CASSSGTGVPDTQYF.

This sequence joins TRBV9 and TRBJ1-1; 7 bases are shared with TRBD1. Germline CDR1 SGDLS, CDR2 YYNGEE. The CDR3 is 17 residues long. With V trimmed by 4 bases and J by 4 bases, 16 bases remained unmatched. This CDR3 is CASSKQGRYTEGTEAFF. The DNA of the CDR3 is TGTGCCAGCAGCAAACAGGGGCGATATACTGAAGGCACTGAAGCTTTCTTT. The variable domain in full, with the rest retrieved from reference TRBV9 and TRBJ1-1, is DSGVTQTPKHLITATGQRVTLRCSPRSGDLSVYWYQQSLDQGLQFLIQYYNGEERAKGNILERFSAQQFPDLHSELNLSSLELGDSALYFCASSKQGRYTEGTEAFFGQGTRLTVV.

The chain has TRBV6-5 and TRBJ2-1, with 13 bases aligning to TRBD2. The CDR3 covers 17 residues. V was clipped by 0 bases and J by 7 bases; unmatched bases: 6. The V gene's germline CDR1 is MNHEY and CDR2 SVGAGI. CDR3 sequence: CASSYSIGTSGTNEQFF. In DNA form, the CDR3 reads TGTGCCAGCAGTTACTCGATTGGGACTAGCGGGACGAATGAGCAGTTCTTC.

This clonotype was recorded a few times. The chain recombines TRBV6-5 with TRBJ1-5; 9 positions match TRBD1. The length of the CDR3 is 16 residues. Germline lookup yields CDR1 MNHEY and CDR2 SVGAGI. J was trimmed by 6 bases and V by 0 bases; bases with no gene match: 6. CDR3 region: CASSYSPDRGFQPQHF. The CDR3 DNA reads as TGTGCCAGCAGTTACTCGCCGGACAGGGGCTTTCAGCCCCAGCATTTT.

This clonotype occurred many times. V gene TRBV5-1 combines with J gene TRBJ2-2; 9 nucleotides align to TRBD1. The CDR3 totals 16 residues. Germline CDR1 SGHRS, CDR2 YFSETQ. J gave up 6 bases and V 4 bases, and 10 bases lay outside the gene matches. Here the CDR3 DNA reads TGCGCCAGCAGCGCCCGGGACAGGGATCTTTCCGGGGAGCTGTTTTTT. It yields the protein CASSARDRDLSGELFF.

This clonotype was observed a handful of times. The chain links TRBV27 to TRBJ2-3; tentatively, D is TRBD2 (5 bases). The CDR3 totals 13 residues. Trimming took 5 bases from V and 6 from J, leaving 12 bases between them. Germline V gene sequence: CDR1 MNHEY, CDR2 SMNVEV (reference sequence). The chain's CDR3 is CASSGKRSDTQYF. DNA for the CDR3: TGTGCCAGCAGTGGGAAGCGGTCTGATACGCAGTATTTT.

This clonotype was found a few times. The rearrangement joins TRBV20-1 to TRBJ2-7, with a weak D call TRBD2 (6 bases). The CDR3 contains 10 residues. Germline CDR1 and CDR2: DFQATT and SNEGSKA (reference sequence). The V gene lost 7 bases and the J gene lost 8 bases, with 12 bases spanning the gap. The CDR3 here is CSGGLGQQYF. In DNA form, the CDR3 reads TGCAGTGGGGGACTTGGGCAGCAGTACTTC.

In the case of this clonotype: A junction boundary mismatches the germline segment, possibly from a read error. The V call is TRBV20-1, the J call TRBJ2-1, with TRBD2 identical over 11 bases. Germline V CDR1 and CDR2: DFQATT, SNEGSKA (reference sequence). The CDR3 length is 16 residues. This CDR3 reads CSAREFSSGGTNDQFF. CDR3 bases: TGCAGTGCTAGAGAGTTCTCTAGCGGGGGGACCAATGACCAGTTCTTC.

This clonotype was counted many times. The chain joins TRBV11-2 to TRBJ2-3; D is possibly TRBD2 (5 bases). The V end lost 3 bases, the J end lost 6 bases, and 10 bases lay between the germline ends. This CDR3 spans 13 amino acids. The germline CDR1 and CDR2 sequences are SGHAT and FQNNGV. The CDR3 loop is CASSFGGKDTQYF. The CDR3 DNA sequence: TGTGCCAGCAGCTTTGGAGGAAAGGATACGCAGTATTTT.

To note about this clonotype: One end of the junction does not line up with germline, which may come from a read error. The V and J genes are TRBV20-1 and TRBJ2-2; 14 bases agree with TRBD2. Germline values: CDR1 DFQATT, CDR2 SNEGSKA (reference sequence). The CDR3 totals 17 residues. The DNA of the CDR3 is TGCAGTGCCAGAGGGACTAGCGGGAGATCTAACACCGGGGAGCTGTTTTTT. It is translated as CSARGTSGRSNTGELFF.

This clonotype was counted between two and nine times. This chain connects TRBV20-1 to TRBJ1-5; TRBD1 agrees at 8 bases. Unmatched junction bases numbered 13, after V lost 3 bases and J lost 0 bases. The CDR3 consists of 18 residues. CDR1 DFQATT and CDR2 SNEGSKA come from the germline V gene (reference sequence). The CDR3 bases are TGCAGTGCTAGTGGAGGACAGGGTATAGATCCTAGCAATCAGCCCCAGCATTTT. As protein: CSASGGQGIDPSNQPQHF.

The rearrangement uses TRBV10-3 and TRBJ2-7; possibly TRBD1 for D (6 bases). The germline V gene encodes CDR1 ENHRY and CDR2 SYGVKD. V was cut by 4 bases and J by 5 bases, with 12 bases left in between. This CDR3 has 13 residues. CDR3 sequence: CAISVRTADEQYF. In nucleotides, the CDR3 is TGTGCCATCAGTGTAAGGACAGCTGACGAGCAGTACTTC.

This clonotype was seen a few times. This chain joins TRBV7-2 and TRBJ2-3; 7 nucleotides line up with TRBD2. Germline lookup yields CDR1 SGHTA and CDR2 FQGNSA. The CDR3 covers 15 residues. V was clipped by 5 bases and J by 0 bases; unmatched bases: 5. Here the CDR3 reads CASSQWRGSTDTQYF. DNA of the CDR3: TGTGCCAGCAGCCAGTGGCGGGGGAGCACAGATACGCAGTATTTT.

This clonotype occurred a few times. The chain has TRBV29-1 and TRBJ2-1; 12 positions agree with TRBD2. This CDR3 contains 14 residues. Trimming took 3 bases from V and 8 from J; bases not matched to a gene: 5. Germline V CDR1 and CDR2: SQVTM, ANQGSEA. In nucleotides, the CDR3 is TGCAGCGTTGACCCTAGCGGGGGGGCGGATGAGCAGTTCTTC. Encoded protein: CSVDPSGGADEQFF.

In regard to this clonotype: Relative to the germline gene, one junction end is altered; a read error may explain this. This chain links TRBV6-2 or TRBV6-3 with TRBJ1-5; D not certain. The CDR3 runs to 12 residues. Germline V gene data show CDR1 as MNHEY and CDR2 as SVGEGT. CDR3 region: CASSRPNQPQHF. In DNA form, the CDR3 reads TGTGCCAGCAGTCGTCCCAATCAGCCCCAACATTTT.

This chain joins TRBV6-2 or TRBV6-3 and TRBJ2-2; D may be TRBD1 or TRBD2 (5 bases each). The CDR3 consists of 15 residues. The germline gives CDR1 MNHEY, CDR2 SVGEGT. V was clipped by 6 bases and J by 1 base, with 12 bases between them. The chain's CDR3 is CASSPGPKNTGELFF. The CDR3, as DNA: TGTGCCAGCAGCCCGGGACCCAAGAACACCGGGGAGCTGTTTTTT.

J is TRBJ2-3 and V is TRBV14, with 9 bases that match TRBD1. Per the germline V gene, CDR1 is SGHDN and CDR2 is FVKESK. The J segment lost 2 bases and the V segment lost 4 bases, leaving 10 bases of the junction unmatched. This CDR3 has 17 amino acids. The CDR3 DNA follows: TGTGCCAGCAGCCCCTTTGGACAGGGGCTTTCCACAGATACGCAGTATTTT. Its protein is CASSPFGQGLSTDTQYF.